The 25 T cell receptor beta chains below were found in one sample sequenced in a study of technical replicates of blood from several donors. Only in-frame clones appear in the TCRdb table, and some are missing; sequencing was by immunoSEQ multiplex PCR. The profile shows tens of thousands of clones, approximately 92% of them singletons. The sequencing sample was made of T cells isolated from PBMCs. These receptors were collected from a human donor in good health.

This CDR3 reads CAISESAIQDTEAFF. The DNA for the CDR3 is TGTGCCATCAGTGAGTCGGCTATACAGGACACTGAAGCTTTCTTT. This chain uses TRBV10-3 with TRBJ1-1; D possibly corresponds to TRBD1 (5 bases). The CDR3 spans 15 residues. The V gene's germline CDR1 is ENHRY and CDR2 SYGVKD. V was shortened by 0 bases and J by 3 bases, with 11 bases between the two germline ends.

The chain recombines TRBV28 with TRBJ2-7; TRBD1 agrees at 7 bases. The CDR3 is made up of 15 amino acids. Trimming removed 5 bases from V and 1 base from J; junction bases left unmatched: 8. Germline V gene lookup returns CDR1 MDHEN and CDR2 SYDVKM. CDR3: CASSGQDRPSYEQYF. The CDR3 DNA reads as TGTGCCAGCAGTGGACAGGACAGGCCGTCCTACGAGCAGTACTTC.

This chain uses TRBV6-5 with TRBJ2-1, with 7 bases fitting TRBD2. Trimming removed 4 bases from V and 2 bases from J; junction bases left unmatched: 2. Germline V CDR1 and CDR2: MNHEY, SVGAGI. The CDR3 totals 14 residues. The CDR3 protein is CASSLTSPYNEQFF. CDR3 DNA: TGTGCCAGCAGTTTGACTAGCCCCTACAATGAGCAGTTCTTC.

This clone occurred once. This chain joins TRBV7-8 and TRBJ2-7; TRBD1 aligns across 7 bases. Trimming cost V 5 bases and J 5 bases; bases outside gene matches: 9. Germline CDR1 SGHVS, CDR2 FQNEAQ. The CDR3 runs to 14 residues. The CDR3 is CASSRGQGVNEQYF. The CDR3 bases are TGTGCCAGCAGCAGAGGGCAGGGGGTGAACGAGCAGTACTTC. The full variable domain, with the rest looked up from reference TRBV7-8 and TRBJ2-7, is GAGVSQSPRYKVAKRGQDVALRCDPISGHVSLFWYQQALGQGPEFLTYFQNEAQLDKSGLPSDRFFAERPEGSVSTLKIQRTQQEDSAVYLCASSRGQGVNEQYFGPGTRLTVT.

The chain has TRBV9 and TRBJ1-2; perhaps TRBD1 as D (5 bases). Germline loops: CDR1 SGDLS, CDR2 YYNGEE. With 0 bases removed from V and 4 bases from J, the gap between germline ends came to 10 bases. This CDR3 has 14 amino acids. In nucleotides, the CDR3 is TGTGCCAGCAGCGTAGATCGGGGGAGCTATGGCTACACCTTC. This codes for CASSVDRGSYGYTF.

This chain joins TRBV5-5 and TRBJ2-7, with 13 bases aligning to TRBD2. Germline-derived CDR1 and CDR2 are SGHKS and YYEKEE (reference sequence). The V and J ends lost 3 bases and 4 bases, in that order; junction bases with no gene match: 7. The CDR3 covers 16 residues. The CDR3 DNA reads as TGTGCCAGCAGCTCTGGGGGACTAGCGGGGACATACGAGCAGTACTTC. This codes for CASSSGGLAGTYEQYF.

The chain joins TRBV7-6 to TRBJ1-1; D remains unclear. Germline CDR1 reads SGHVS; CDR2 reads FNYEAQ. The CDR3 spans 16 residues. The ends were cut back, 5 bases at V and 4 bases at J, with 20 bases in the middle. The CDR3 nucleotides are TGTGCCAGCAGCAATGGGCCACAGTACGATGGCACTGAAGCTTTCTTT. Amino acid sequence: CASSNGPQYDGTEAFF.

The rearrangement links TRBV29-1 to TRBJ2-3, with 9 bases lining up with TRBD2. The CDR3 is made up of 15 amino acids. The V gene's germline CDR1 is SQVTM and CDR2 ANQGSEA. V lost 8 bases, J lost 7 bases, and 16 bases stayed unmatched. DNA for the CDR3: TGCAGCTCGCCCCTGGGGCTAGCGGGATTTAATACGCAGTATTTT. Amino acids: CSSPLGLAGFNTQYF.

This clone showed up just once. This rearrangement joins TRBV5-1 to TRBJ2-7, with D unclear. V was clipped by 6 bases and J by 5 bases, with 21 bases between them. The length of the CDR3 is 15 residues. Germline V gene sequence: CDR1 SGHRS, CDR2 YFSETQ. The CDR3 here is CASKVELYVVHEQYF. CDR3 in DNA: TGCGCCAGCAAGGTGGAGTTGTACGTCGTCCACGAGCAGTACTTC.

This clone was detected once. V gene TRBV18 combines with J gene TRBJ1-1; 8 bases line up with TRBD1. Looked up from germline, CDR1 is KGHSH and CDR2 is LQKENI. The CDR3 runs to 16 residues. J was trimmed by 3 bases and V by 3 bases; bases with no gene match: 9. CDR3: CASSPTTGGSYTEAFF. The CDR3 DNA sequence: TGTGCCAGCTCACCGACAACAGGGGGTTCCTACACTGAAGCTTTCTTT.

The V gene is TRBV30, the J gene TRBJ1-3; D ambiguous. The CDR3 runs to 11 residues. Germline assignment: CDR1 GTSNPN and CDR2 SVGIG (reference sequence). V was trimmed by 4 bases and J by 4 bases, leaving 5 bases between them. The CDR3 loop reads CAWTYGNTIYF. The CDR3 coding sequence is TGTGCCTGGACCTACGGAAACACCATATATTTT.

The V and J genes are TRBV5-8 and TRBJ2-5; the match to TRBD2 covers 7 bases. Matching the DNA end better, TRBJ2-7 makes the J call doubtful. Germline assignment: CDR1 SGHTS and CDR2 YDEGEE. The CDR3 loop spans 15 amino acids. The CDR3 nucleotides read TGTGCCAGCAGCTTGCCAGCGGGATCTATGTACGAGCAGTACTTC. It translates to CASSLPAGSMYEQYF.

The V and J genes are TRBV5-6 and TRBJ1-3, with D possibly TRBD1 on 5 matching bases. Germline V gene sequence: CDR1 SGHDT, CDR2 YYEEEE. This CDR3 region has 17 residues. Between the trimmed V and J ends, which lost 6 bases and 0 bases, there was a span of 19 bases. The CDR3 DNA is TGTGCCAGCAACCTGATGACAGATCTGTACTCTGGAAACACCATATATTTT. This translates into CASNLMTDLYSGNTIYF.

The chain couples TRBV7-8 to TRBJ1-5; tentatively, D is TRBD1 (5 bases). This CDR3 is 15 amino acids long. Germline values: CDR1 SGHVS, CDR2 FQNEAQ. Between the trimmed V and J ends, which lost 1 base and 6 bases, there was a span of 13 bases. In nucleotides, the CDR3 is TGTGCCAGCAGCTTAGAAGGGGTGCGGGGTCAGCCCCAGCATTTT. Protein product: CASSLEGVRGQPQHF.

V is TRBV7-9 and J is TRBJ1-2; 7 nucleotides line up with TRBD1. Looked up from germline, CDR1 is SEHNR and CDR2 is FQNEAQ (reference sequence). J was trimmed by 6 bases and V by 8 bases; bases with no gene match: 15. CDR3 length: 15 amino acids. CDR3 residues: CASPKPSGTVDGYTF. The CDR3 bases are TGTGCCAGCCCCAAGCCTTCCGGGACAGTGGATGGCTACACCTTC.

This chain links TRBV28 with TRBJ2-5; D not resolved. This CDR3 comprises 14 residues. V shed 6 bases and J shed 5 bases, with 16 bases lying between them. Germline CDR1 MDHEN, CDR2 SYDVKM. CDR3 sequence: CASSLPLSRETQYF. The DNA of the CDR3 is TGTGCCAGCAGCCTACCATTGTCCAGGGAGACCCAGTACTTC. The variable domain in full, with the rest retrieved from reference TRBV28 and TRBJ2-5, is DVKVTQSSRYLVKRTGEKVFLECVQDMDHENMFWYRQDPGLGLRLIYFSYDVKMKEKGDIPEGYSVSREKKERFSLILESASTNQTSMYLCASSLPLSRETQYFGPGTRLLVL.

V is TRBV27 and J is TRBJ2-5, with D possibly TRBD2 on 5 matching bases. The V gene lost 2 bases and the J gene lost 0 bases, with 13 bases spanning the gap. This CDR3 contains 16 residues. The germline V gene encodes CDR1 MNHEY and CDR2 SMNVEV (reference sequence). CDR3 nucleotide sequence: TGTGCCAGCAGTTTACTGGGTAGCGCCAACCAAGAGACCCAGTACTTC. It encodes CASSLLGSANQETQYF.

This clone was detected once. This chain uses TRBV7-9 with TRBJ2-4; D is possibly TRBD2 (5 bases). Germline-derived CDR1 and CDR2 are SEHNR and FQNEAQ (reference sequence). CDR3 length: 15 residues. The germline V and J ends were trimmed by 0 bases and 7 bases, with 13 bases remaining between them. CDR3 sequence (DNA): TGTGCCAGCAGCTTAGCGCACGGGGAAAGTAACATTCAGTACTTC. Translated, it gives CASSLAHGESNIQYF.

The rearrangement uses TRBV4-3 and TRBJ1-2; 11 bases map to TRBD1. The CDR3 is 15 residues long. CDR1 is LGHNA, CDR2 YSLEER, per germline. Trimming took 0 bases from V and 4 from J; bases not matched to a gene: 1. DNA for the CDR3: TGCGCCAGCAGCCAAGATGGGACAGGGGGCTATGGCTACACCTTC. It yields the protein CASSQDGTGGYGYTF.

The rearrangement uses TRBV19 and TRBJ1-1; D remains ambiguous. Germline assignment: CDR1 LNHDA and CDR2 SQIVND (reference sequence). The CDR3 covers 13 residues. The V end lost 6 bases, the J end lost 0 bases, and 8 bases lay between the germline ends. CDR3 loop: CASSEKMNTEAFF. The CDR3, as DNA: TGTGCCAGTAGCGAGAAAATGAACACTGAAGCTTTCTTT.

The chain has TRBV28 and TRBJ1-5; 10 nucleotides align to TRBD1. Germline trimming cut 5 bases from V and 7 bases from J; bases unmatched to any gene: 5. CDR1 MDHEN and CDR2 SYDVKM come from the germline V gene. The CDR3 runs to 14 residues. The CDR3 nucleotides are TGTGCCAGCAGTCCACCGGACAGGGGGCAGCCCCAGCATTTT. It specifies CASSPPDRGQPQHF.

CDR3 amino acids: CSAYRLALSTDTQYF. CDR3 nucleotide sequence: TGCAGCGCCTACAGGCTAGCGCTCAGCACAGATACGCAGTATTTT. The chain couples TRBV29-1 to TRBJ2-3; D might be TRBD2 (6 bases). Germline assignment: CDR1 SQVTM and CDR2 ANQGSEA. This CDR3 has 15 residues. V was trimmed by 7 bases and J by 0 bases, leaving 17 bases between them.

The CDR3 reads CASSPGLAGETGELFF. CDR3 sequence (DNA): TGTGCCAGCAGCCCAGGACTAGCGGGAGAAACCGGGGAGCTGTTTTTT. The chain has TRBV5-4 and TRBJ2-2; 13 bases fit TRBD2. Trimming at V came to 4 bases and at J to 5 bases, leaving 5 bases not matched to a gene. The CDR3 consists of 16 residues. Germline V gene data show CDR1 as SGHNT and CDR2 as YYREEE (reference sequence).

The V and J genes are TRBV7-2 and TRBJ2-6, with D unresolved. Trimming stripped 0 bases from V and 0 bases from J, with 9 bases between. Germline V gene lookup returns CDR1 SGHTA and CDR2 FQGNSA. There are 17 residues in the CDR3. The CDR3 here is CASSLASVSSGANVLTF. CDR3 DNA: TGTGCCAGCAGCTTAGCCTCGGTTTCCTCTGGGGCCAACGTCCTGACTTTC.

The chain employs TRBV4-2 and TRBJ2-7, with 9 bases identical to TRBD2. CDR1 is LGHNA, CDR2 YNFKEQ, per germline. V lost 4 bases, J lost 2 bases, and 18 bases stayed unmatched. The CDR3 spans 19 residues. Written as DNA, the CDR3 is TGTGCCAGCAGCCCCCTGCGGACTAGCGATAGAGAAACCCCCTACGAGCAGTACTTC. This encodes CASSPLRTSDRETPYEQYF.